The 16 T cell receptor beta chains given below trace back to one sample, sequenced in a study of beta chain features in type 1 diabetes. Expressed TCRB transcripts were sequenced, since all the RNA that had been isolated was reverse transcribed. Data came from immunoSEQ multiplex PCR; TCRdb stores just in-frame clones and leaves some out. The sample lists about 470,000 clones; 30% were seen once. Sequences were obtained from naive CD4+ T cells from blood. These receptors were obtained from a man between 18 and 29 years old in good health.

This clone was picked up a small number of times. The J gene is TRBJ2-5, the V gene TRBV7-9, with 7 bases fitting TRBD1. The CDR3 runs 15 residues. Looked up from germline, CDR1 is SEHNR and CDR2 is FQNEAQ (reference sequence). Trimming cost V 6 bases and J 4 bases; bases outside gene matches: 11. CDR3 DNA sequence: TGTGCCAGCAGGGAGCTTAGGACAGGAGGAGAGACCCAGTACTTC. The encoded protein is CASRELRTGGETQYF.

This clone was recorded a few times. The rearrangement uses TRBV7-9 and TRBJ1-2, with D possibly matching TRBD1 (6 bases). Germline CDR1 reads SEHNR; CDR2 reads FQNEAQ (reference sequence). V was shortened by 9 bases and J by 1 base, with 12 bases between the two germline ends. The CDR3 spans 13 residues. The CDR3 sequence is CASAQGFNYGYTF. The DNA for the CDR3 is TGTGCCAGTGCACAGGGATTTAACTATGGCTACACCTTC.

The chain couples TRBV25-1 to TRBJ2-6; a weak D match, TRBD2 (5 bases). Trimming cost V 3 bases and J 8 bases, with 11 bases left between them. Germline V gene lookup returns CDR1 MGHDK and CDR2 SYGVNS. The CDR3 runs 14 residues. CDR3 sequence: CASSDGRGPNVLTF. The CDR3 DNA sequence: TGTGCCAGCAGTGACGGTCGGGGTCCCAACGTCCTGACTTTC.

The CDR3: CATSRDWQGAGEQYF. The DNA of the CDR3 is TGTGCCACCAGCAGAGATTGGCAGGGGGCCGGTGAGCAGTACTTC. This chain joins TRBV15 and TRBJ2-7, with 8 bases identical to TRBD1. CDR1 is LNHNV, CDR2 YYDKDF, per germline (reference sequence). The CDR3 is made up of 15 amino acids. With 0 bases clipped from V and 7 bases from J, the junction kept 8 bases outside the gene matches.

V usage is TRBV18 and J usage is TRBJ2-1; the D is unclear. This CDR3 has 14 residues. V was pared by 0 bases and J by 5 bases, with 8 bases between. Germline V lookup: CDR1 KGHSH, CDR2 LQKENI. The CDR3 region is CASSPPPGNNEQFF. The DNA for the CDR3 is TGTGCCAGCTCACCACCACCGGGTAACAATGAGCAGTTCTTC.

A word on this clone: Other nucleotide sequences from this sample produce the same CDR3. The V gene is TRBV7-9, the J gene TRBJ2-5; a weak D match, TRBD2 (5 bases). CDR1 and CDR2 from the germline V gene are SEHNR and FQNEAQ (reference sequence). The CDR3 is 13 amino acids. V lost 3 bases and J lost 1, with 6 bases in between. The CDR3 loop is CASSLRVQETQYF. Written as DNA, the CDR3 is TGTGCCAGCAGCTTGCGGGTCCAAGAGACCCAGTACTTC.

The rearrangement joins TRBV5-4 to TRBJ1-5; no clear D. Trimming left V 0 bases short and J 5 bases short, with 6 bases between. The germline gives CDR1 SGHNT, CDR2 YYREEE (reference sequence). CDR3 size: 13 residues. CDR3 sequence (DNA): TGTGCCAGCAGCTTGGTGCCCGATCAGCCCCAGCATTTT. It translates to CASSLVPDQPQHF.

The gene calls are TRBV19 and TRBJ2-1; a possible D gene is TRBD2 (5 bases). The CDR3 runs to 14 residues. V gave up 7 bases and J gave up 0 bases, with 10 bases separating them. Germline CDR1 and CDR2: LNHDA and SQIVND (reference sequence). CDR3 bases: TGTGCCAGTAACGCCCTAGCCTCCTACAATGAGCAGTTCTTC. It specifies CASNALASYNEQFF.

This chain joins TRBV29-1 and TRBJ2-7; D possibly corresponds to TRBD2 (6 bases). The V gene lost 5 bases and the J gene lost 6 bases, with 20 bases spanning the gap. CDR3 length: 14 amino acids. Germline values: CDR1 SQVTM, CDR2 ANQGSEA. The CDR3 sequence is CSVLGDRGLREQYF. The CDR3 DNA reads as TGCAGCGTTTTAGGGGACCGCGGACTACGCGAGCAGTACTTC.

This clone appeared a few times. The J gene is TRBJ2-3, the V gene TRBV10-3; 9 bases map to TRBD1. Germline V gives CDR1 ENHRY, CDR2 SYGVKD. CDR3 size: 14 residues. V trimming: 6 bases; J trimming: 3 bases; junction bases outside the gene matches: 4. CDR3 region: CAIRPGQGTDTQYF. The DNA of the CDR3 is TGTGCCATCAGACCGGGACAGGGTACAGATACGCAGTATTTT.

This clone turned up a few times. The chain employs TRBV7-3 and TRBJ2-1, with 9 bases lining up with TRBD2. Germline loops: CDR1 SGHTA, CDR2 FQGTGA. V shed 1 base, J shed 6 bases, and the junction held 7 bases outside the gene matches. CDR3 length: 16 residues. The DNA of the CDR3 is TGTGCCAGCAGCTTAATTGCGGGAGGGATTGGCAATGAGCAGTTCTTC. This codes for CASSLIAGGIGNEQFF.

This chain connects TRBV9 to TRBJ2-1; 7 nucleotides match TRBD2. The germline gives CDR1 SGDLS, CDR2 YYNGEE. The J segment lost 5 bases and the V segment lost 0 bases, leaving 11 bases of the junction unmatched. CDR3 size: 17 residues. Here the CDR3 reads CASSVGRRWEGDNEQFF. The CDR3 DNA is TGTGCCAGCAGCGTAGGGCGCCGGTGGGAGGGCGACAATGAGCAGTTCTTC.

This clone was found a few times. One end of the junction does not line up with germline, which may come from a read error. This sequence joins TRBV30 and TRBJ1-5, with D maybe TRBD1 (5 bases). CDR3 length: 14 amino acids. Germline V gene lookup returns CDR1 GTSNPN and CDR2 SVGIG (reference sequence). The chain's CDR3 is CAGSAGRSNQPQHF. The CDR3, as DNA: TGTGCCGGGAGCGCGGGGCGAAGCAATCAGCCCCAGCATTTT.

This chain joins TRBV7-3 and TRBJ2-2, with 7 positions matching TRBD2. The CDR3 runs 16 residues. V was clipped by 0 bases and J by 6 bases; unmatched bases: 7. Per the germline V gene, CDR1 is SGHTA and CDR2 is FQGTGA. The CDR3 region is CASSLTGRETSGELFF. The CDR3 DNA sequence: TGTGCCAGCAGCTTAACTGGGCGGGAGACGTCCGGGGAGCTGTTTTTT.

The CDR3 is CAISEGQGRGNEQFF. CDR3 nucleotide sequence: TGTGCCATCAGTGAGGGACAGGGCCGGGGGAATGAGCAGTTCTTC. The V gene is TRBV10-3, the J gene TRBJ2-1, with 8 bases fitting TRBD1. Per germline, CDR1 ENHRY and CDR2 SYGVKD. Trimming at V came to 2 bases and at J to 7 bases, leaving 7 bases not matched to a gene. This CDR3 contains 15 residues.

The chain carries TRBV4-1 and TRBJ2-1, with TRBD2 as a possible D gene (6 bases). The CDR3 is 15 residues long. From germline, CDR1 is MGHRA and CDR2 YSYEKL. Trimming removed 1 base from V and 3 bases from J, with 10 bases in between. The CDR3 DNA sequence: TGCGCCAGCAGCCAAGTAGGCGGGAACTACAATGAGCAGTTCTTC. This encodes CASSQVGGNYNEQFF.